A single sample is the source of the 5 T cell receptor beta chains below, sequenced in a study of tumor-infiltrating lymphocytes in primary liver carcinoma. Making TCR beta cDNA involved approximately 510 ng total RNA and a constant-region primer. Investigators got TCR beta libraries out of three nested multiplex PCR rounds, done with slightly modified ARM-PCR. Use of TRBV1-TRBV30 forward primers with a C-beta reverse primer characterized the first two PCR rounds, which lasted nine to eleven cycles each. TCRdb re-called the multiplex PCR reads with MiXCR, one entry per CDR3 protein. The data contain approximately 120,000 distinct CDR3 sequences, 55% to 75% of them singletons. Co-extraction yielded RNA and DNA from 20-30 mg of unsorted bulk tissue. Sequenced input: liver tumor tissue from sampling region 3. Subset reported: tumor region T3, left-lateral pole. Every receptor here comes from a woman aged 60 to 75 with primary liver carcinoma and hepatitis B virus infection.

In the case of this clonotype: Possible read error: a much larger clone is one base away. The rearrangement joins TRBV6-6 to TRBJ2-5; D is ambiguous. There are 16 residues in the CDR3. CDR1 is MNHNY and CDR2 is SVGAGI in the germline V gene (reference sequence). In nucleotides, the CDR3 is TGTGCCAGCAGTACGCGGCCTGGGTCCACAACTGCGACCCAGCACTTC. This gives the protein CASSTRPGSTTATQHF.

The chain couples TRBV11-3 to TRBJ2-1, with D possibly TRBD2 on 5 matching bases. There are 13 residues in the CDR3. V lost 11 bases, J lost 3 bases, and 14 bases lay in between. Germline values: CDR1 SGHNT, CDR2 YENEEA. The CDR3 region has the DNA TGTGCCGGCAATGCCGAGGGCTACAATGAGCAGTTCTTC. Residues: CAGNAEGYNEQFF.

This clonotype was counted between two and nine times. This chain links TRBV5-1 with TRBJ2-7, with a possible D match to TRBD2 (6 bases). The CDR3 runs to 15 residues. Germline CDR1 reads SGHRS; CDR2 reads YFSETQ. The germline V and J ends were trimmed by 4 bases and 7 bases, with 21 bases remaining between them. The CDR3 bases are TGCGCCAGCAGCCCGGGAGCACAAATGCAGCAAGAGCAGTACTTC. Its translation is CASSPGAQMQQEQYF. Based on the CDR3 plus reference TRBV5-1 and TRBJ2-7, the full variable domain is KAGVTQTPRYLIKTRGQQVTLSCSPISGHRSVSWYQQTPGQGLQFLFEYFSETQRNKGNFPGRFSGRQFSNSRSEMNVSTLELGDSALYLCASSPGAQMQQEQYFGPGTRLTVT.

A remark on this clonotype: The junction shows a germline mismatch at one end, possibly a read error. The CDR3 nucleotides read TGTGCCGGCAGCTTAGCGTCTGGGGCAGGAGTCTACGAGCAGTACTTC. Translated: CAGSLASGAGVYEQYF. The chain couples TRBV11-2 to TRBJ2-7, with D perhaps given as TRBD1 or TRBD2 (5 bases each). Germline loops: CDR1 SGHAT, CDR2 FQNNGV. The CDR3 has 16 amino acids.

The chain uses TRBV6-1 and TRBJ2-7, with 12 bases that match TRBD2. The CDR3 totals 14 residues. The junction had 8 bases not matched to a gene; V was cut back by 8 bases and J by 6 bases. CDR1 MNHNS and CDR2 SASEGT come from the germline V gene. Here the CDR3 DNA reads TGTGCCAGCTCAAGGACTAGCGGGAACATCGAGCAGTACTTC. Protein sequence: CASSRTSGNIEQYF.